A single sample gave rise to the 21 T cell receptor beta chains below, sequenced in a study of read filtering for tumor transcriptome and immune sequencing. This library used roughly 400 ng RNA and molecular barcoded adaptors spanning alpha/delta and beta/gamma chains. TCRdb re-called the reads with MiXCR, one entry per CDR3 protein. Of fewer than 30,000 distinct CDR3 sequences listed, under 15% were seen once; the top ten hold about 48%. Sequencing used a population of CD138-negative cells sorted from bone marrow. The receptors come from a donor over 35 with multiple myeloma.

Comment on this clonotype: The final CDR3 position lacks the conserved phenylalanine or tryptophan, pointing to a likely read error. The V gene is TRBV4-1, the J gene TRBJ2-1, with D possibly TRBD2 on 5 matching bases. The CDR3 is 16 amino acids. Germline loops: CDR1 MGHRA, CDR2 YSYEKL. The CDR3 DNA is TGCGCCAGCGGTCCGGGATTACTAGGTTTCTACGATGAGCAGTTCTTA. This sequence encodes CASGPGLLGFYDEQFL.

This clonotype was observed at least ten times. The chain links TRBV2 to TRBJ1-5, with a tentative D call TRBD1 (6 bases). Trimming cost V 5 bases and J 0 bases, with 11 bases left between them. The germline V gene encodes CDR1 SNHLY and CDR2 FYNNEI. This CDR3 has 15 residues. The CDR3 DNA sequence: TGTGCCAGCAGTAGACGGGACAATAGCAATCAGCCCCAGCATTTT. Protein: CASSRRDNSNQPQHF.

A word on this clonotype: A single base separates this from a much larger clone, so it may be a read error. The chain employs TRBV9 and TRBJ2-2; perhaps TRBD2 as D (5 bases). Germline assignment: CDR1 SGDLS and CDR2 YYNGEE. The CDR3 is made up of 13 amino acids. The CDR3 region has the DNA TGTGCCAGCAGGCACGGGAACACCCGGGAGCTGTTTTTT. This translates into CASRHGNTRELFF.

The J gene is TRBJ2-5, the V gene TRBV12-3 or TRBV12-4, with TRBD1 matching over 8 bases. The CDR3 has 15 amino acids. The junction had 11 bases not matched to a gene; V was cut back by 6 bases and J by 5 bases. The CDR3 is CASSFGQGGTETQYF. In DNA, the CDR3 is TGTGCCAGCAGCTTTGGACAGGGTGGGACGGAGACCCAGTACTTC.

There are many counts of this clonotype. The chain joins TRBV4-1 to TRBJ2-3, with D perhaps TRBD1 (6 bases). Germline V lookup: CDR1 MGHRA, CDR2 YSYEKL. The CDR3 has 14 amino acids. The V gene lost 0 bases and the J gene lost 3 bases, with 7 bases spanning the gap. The CDR3 sequence is CASSQETGTDTQYF. Written as DNA, the CDR3 is TGCGCCAGCAGCCAAGAAACAGGGACAGATACGCAGTATTTT.

The sample holds many counts of this clonotype. The chain combines TRBV29-1 with TRBJ2-7; the match to TRBD2 covers 10 bases. Germline CDR1 reads SQVTM; CDR2 reads ANQGSEA. With V trimmed by 6 bases and J by 2 bases, 4 bases remained unmatched. This CDR3 has 13 residues. The CDR3 reads CSVGLAEPYEQYF. The CDR3 DNA sequence: TGCAGCGTCGGACTAGCGGAACCCTACGAGCAGTACTTC.

This clonotype is a singleton in its sample. This sequence is one base from a far larger clone and is likely a read error. The chain couples TRBV11-2 to TRBJ2-1, with 13 bases fitting TRBD2. Germline V gene sequence: CDR1 SGHAT, CDR2 FQNNGV. CDR3 length: 18 amino acids. With V trimmed by 3 bases and J by 2 bases, 7 bases remained unmatched. The chain's CDR3 is CASSFGRTSGGTYNEQFF. CDR3 bases: TGTGCCAGCAGCTTTGGTCGGACTAGCGGGGGAACCTACAATGAGCAGTTCTTC.

Concerning this clonotype itself: A much more abundant neighbour one base away suggests this may be a read error. This chain uses TRBV5-1 with TRBJ2-7; D is perhaps TRBD1 (6 bases). Germline loops: CDR1 SGHRS, CDR2 YFSETQ. The CDR3 consists of 14 residues. CDR3: CAGRLLPGDYEQYF. The CDR3 DNA reads TGCGCCGGCAGACTCCTTCCAGGGGACTACGAGCAGTACTTC.

With regard to this clonotype: Being one base from a much bigger clone, this may be a read error. V is TRBV27 and J is TRBJ2-1; no clear D. Germline assignment: CDR1 MNHEY and CDR2 SMNVEV (reference sequence). The CDR3 spans 14 residues. Here the CDR3 DNA reads TGTGCCAGCAGTTTATCCCGACGGTACAATGAGCGGTTCTTC. Encoded protein: CASSLSRRYNERFF.

At least ten counts were recorded for this clonotype. This chain connects TRBV7-9 to TRBJ1-1, with D perhaps TRBD1 (5 bases). Germline CDR1 reads SEHNR; CDR2 reads FQNEAQ (reference sequence). Trimming left V 8 bases short and J 2 bases short, with 12 bases between. The CDR3 covers 13 residues. This CDR3 reads CASLVRGNTEAFF. The DNA for the CDR3 is TGTGCCAGCCTTGTGCGGGGCAACACTGAAGCTTTCTTT.

On this clonotype itself: This may be a read error: a much more frequent sequence differs by one nucleotide. The gene calls are TRBV12-3 or TRBV12-4 and TRBJ2-3, with TRBD1 identical over 10 bases. V lost 3 bases and J lost 3; bases outside the gene matches: 3. This CDR3 has 15 amino acids. CDR3 bases: TGTGCCAGCAGTTTGACAGGGGGCTTTACAGATACGCAGTATTTT. Translation: CASSLTGGFTDTQYF.

The table lists this clonotype with a few counts. This chain joins TRBV30 and TRBJ1-1; unclear D gene. Trimming took off 5 bases at V and 1 base at J, with 14 bases between the two ends. Germline V gene sequence: CDR1 GTSNPN, CDR2 SVGIG (reference sequence). The CDR3 loop spans 14 amino acids. CDR3 residues: CAWDPDGTNTEAFF. In nucleotides, the CDR3 is TGTGCCTGGGACCCGGACGGAACGAACACTGAAGCTTTCTTT.

This clonotype turned up a few times. A clone one base away is much larger, so this may be a read error. This sequence joins TRBV20-1 and TRBJ1-5; D gene unclear. The CDR3 totals 14 residues. CDR1 DFQATT and CDR2 SNEGSKA come from the germline V gene (reference sequence). The CDR3 protein is CSARDKRVGQLQHF. Here the CDR3 DNA reads TGCAGTGCTAGAGATAAGAGGGTCGGTCAGCTCCAGCATTTT.

This clonotype was recorded many times. V gene TRBV12-3 or TRBV12-4 combines with J gene TRBJ1-1; TRBD1 matches at 10 bases. The CDR3 is 15 residues long. After removal of 7 bases from V and 1 base from J, the junction contained 6 bases not matched to a gene. The DNA for the CDR3 is TGTGCCAGCACCCTGACAGGGGGCGGGAACACTGAAGCTTTCTTT. Translation: CASTLTGGGNTEAFF.

Ten or more counts support this clonotype. Compared with germline, one end of the junction differs, possibly owing to a read error. The rearrangement uses TRBV5-1 and TRBJ2-1; no clear D gene. The CDR3 totals 16 residues. The germline V gene has CDR1 SGHRS and CDR2 YFSETQ. CDR3 nucleotides: TGCGCCAGCAGTTTGGGATGGTTGCCTAGATACAATGAGCAGTTCTTC. Encoded protein: CASSLGWLPRYNEQFF.

This clonotype was recorded many times. The gene calls are TRBV20-1 and TRBJ2-5; TRBD1 matches 10 bases. Trimming took 0 bases from V and 5 from J; bases not matched to a gene: 6. The germline CDR1 and CDR2 sequences are DFQATT and SNEGSKA (reference sequence). The CDR3 is 15 residues long. CDR3 in amino acids: CSARDRDRGAETQYF. The DNA for the CDR3 is TGCAGTGCTAGAGATAGGGACAGGGGAGCGGAGACCCAGTACTTC.

In this sample, this clonotype turned up many times. The chain carries TRBV5-1 and TRBJ2-3; D is unclear. This CDR3 has 15 amino acids. V was pared by 0 bases and J by 3 bases, with 11 bases between. In germline, CDR1 is SGHRS, CDR2 YFSETQ. In DNA, the CDR3 is TGCGCCAGCAGCTTGGGGGAAGGGATAACAGATACGCAGTATTTT. Protein product: CASSLGEGITDTQYF.

Many counts were recorded for this clonotype. The chain joins TRBV7-3 to TRBJ2-7; 10 bases fit TRBD2. Germline CDR1 is SGHTA and CDR2 is FQGTGA. The length of the CDR3 is 13 residues. The ends lost 5 bases at V and 6 bases at J; junction bases unmatched: 4. The CDR3 region is CASSPGLAREQYF. CDR3 DNA sequence: TGTGCCAGCAGCCCGGGACTAGCGCGCGAGCAGTACTTC.

The chain uses TRBV3-1 and TRBJ1-2, with D unclear. Per the germline V gene, CDR1 is LGHDT and CDR2 is YNNKEL (reference sequence). This CDR3 spans 14 amino acids. V was shortened by 0 bases and J by 4 bases, with 9 bases between the two germline ends. In nucleotides, the CDR3 is TGTGCCAGCAGCCAAGAGGGCAGCATCTATGGCTACACCTTC. It specifies CASSQEGSIYGYTF.

In this sample, this clonotype turned up many times. The chain carries TRBV7-9 and TRBJ1-2; tentative D call: TRBD1 (6 bases). The CDR3 sequence is 15 residues long. Trimming removed 8 bases at V and 3 bases at J, with 19 bases between. Germline loops: CDR1 SEHNR, CDR2 FQNEAQ (reference sequence). CDR3 sequence reads: CASRRAGGVDYGYTF. CDR3 bases: TGTGCCAGCCGGAGGGCGGGGGGCGTTGACTATGGCTACACCTTC.

This clonotype has ten or more counts. This rearrangement joins TRBV10-3 to TRBJ1-2; D remains unclear. Germline V gene lookup returns CDR1 ENHRY and CDR2 SYGVKD. The CDR3 loop spans 11 amino acids. Trimming pared 9 bases from V and 4 bases from J, leaving 9 bases between. The CDR3 DNA sequence: TGTGCCATAACGGATACCTATGGCTACACCTTC. Translating gives CAITDTYGYTF.